This record looks at one T cell receptor (beta chain) sequence and its context. The antigen is unknown. The record originates from a study of cytomegalovirus exposure and HLA in healthy donors. Across the study: Roughly 85 million unique TCRs from HLA-typed donors made up an early data release.

In the PCR, 60 Vbeta and 13 Jbeta primers were used. Using immunoSEQ multiplex PCR, the repertoire was profiled, and TCRdb retains in-frame clones only, with some absent. The data hold around 180,000 clones, with 85% observed a single time. The germline V gene encodes CDR1 MDHEN and CDR2 SYDVKM. The CDR3 is 16 residues long. V dropped 10 bases and J dropped 0 bases, with 21 bases sitting between them. The study, taken as a whole, reports: TCR beta sequences reportedly predicted most subjects' HLA-A and HLA-B alleles accurately. Most CMV-associated TCR beta chains were later found to appear HLA-restricted.

The origin of this receptor is a boy aged 2 to 10 in good health and CMV-seronegative. Sequenced material: PBMCs. This chain connects TRBV28 to TRBJ1-1; weak D call: TRBD1 (6 bases). The CDR3 bases are TGTGCCATCTTTCGGGGGGCAAGTCCCATGAACACTGAAGCTTTCTTT. This translates into CAIFRGASPMNTEAFF.